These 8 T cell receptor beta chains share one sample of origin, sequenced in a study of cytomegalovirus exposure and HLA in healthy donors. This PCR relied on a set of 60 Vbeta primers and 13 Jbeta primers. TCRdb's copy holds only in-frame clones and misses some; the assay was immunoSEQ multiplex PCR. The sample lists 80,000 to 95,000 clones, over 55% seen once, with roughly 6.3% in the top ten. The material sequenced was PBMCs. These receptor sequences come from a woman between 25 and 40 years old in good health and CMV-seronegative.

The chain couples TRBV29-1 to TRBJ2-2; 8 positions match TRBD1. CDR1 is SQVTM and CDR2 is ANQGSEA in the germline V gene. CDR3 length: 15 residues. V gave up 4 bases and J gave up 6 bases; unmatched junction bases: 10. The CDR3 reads CSVVRTGYGAGELFF. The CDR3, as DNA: TGCAGCGTTGTCCGGACAGGGTACGGGGCCGGGGAGCTGTTTTTT.

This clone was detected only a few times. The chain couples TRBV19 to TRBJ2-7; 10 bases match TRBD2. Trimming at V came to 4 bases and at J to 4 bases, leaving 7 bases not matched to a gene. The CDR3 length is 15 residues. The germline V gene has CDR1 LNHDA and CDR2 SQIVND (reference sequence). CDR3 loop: CASSNQRGGRYEQYF. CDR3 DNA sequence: TGTGCCAGTAGTAACCAGCGGGGGGGCCGGTACGAGCAGTACTTC.

In nucleotides, the CDR3 is TGTGCCAGCAGGGGACAGGGGGTAGAGTATGGCTACACCTTC. Translation: CASRGQGVEYGYTF. The chain employs TRBV6-5 and TRBJ1-2, with TRBD1 identical over 11 bases. Looked up from germline, CDR1 is MNHEY and CDR2 is SVGAGI. CDR3 length: 14 amino acids. With 6 bases clipped from V and 5 bases from J, the junction kept 5 bases outside the gene matches.

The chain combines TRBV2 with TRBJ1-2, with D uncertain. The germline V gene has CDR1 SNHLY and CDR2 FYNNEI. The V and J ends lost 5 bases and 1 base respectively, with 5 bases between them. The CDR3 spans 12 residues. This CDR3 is CASSWSNYGYTF. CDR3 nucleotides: TGTGCCAGCAGTTGGAGTAACTATGGCTACACCTTC. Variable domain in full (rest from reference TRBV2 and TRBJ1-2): EPEVTQTPSHQVTQMGQEVILRCVPISNHLYFYWYRQILGQKVEFLVSFYNNEISEKSEIFDDQFSVERPDGSNFTLKIRSTKLEDSAMYFCASSWSNYGYTFGSGTRLTVV.

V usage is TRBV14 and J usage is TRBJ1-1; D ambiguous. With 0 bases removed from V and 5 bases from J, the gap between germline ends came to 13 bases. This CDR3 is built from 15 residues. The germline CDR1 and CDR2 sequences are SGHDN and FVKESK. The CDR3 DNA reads TGTGCCAGCAGCCAAGATGACTGGTGGAGGACTGAAGCTTTCTTT. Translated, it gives CASSQDDWWRTEAFF.

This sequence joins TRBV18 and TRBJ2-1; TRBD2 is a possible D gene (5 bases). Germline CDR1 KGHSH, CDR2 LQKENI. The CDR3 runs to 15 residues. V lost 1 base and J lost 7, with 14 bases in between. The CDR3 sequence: CASSPLTGNGNEQFF. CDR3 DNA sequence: TGTGCCAGCTCACCACTCACCGGGAACGGGAATGAGCAGTTCTTC.

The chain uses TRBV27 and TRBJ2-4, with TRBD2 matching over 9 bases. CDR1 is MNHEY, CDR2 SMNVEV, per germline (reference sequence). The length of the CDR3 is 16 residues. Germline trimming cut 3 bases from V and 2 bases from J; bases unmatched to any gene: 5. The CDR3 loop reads CASSLGGRAPKNIQYF. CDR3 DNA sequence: TGTGCCAGCAGTTTGGGCGGGAGGGCCCCCAAAAACATTCAGTACTTC.

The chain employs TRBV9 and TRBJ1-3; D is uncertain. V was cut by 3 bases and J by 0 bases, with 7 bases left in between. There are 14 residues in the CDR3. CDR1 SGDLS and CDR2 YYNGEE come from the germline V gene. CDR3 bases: TGTGCCAGCAGCGCACTTCACTCTGGAAACACCATATATTTT. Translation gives CASSALHSGNTIYF.